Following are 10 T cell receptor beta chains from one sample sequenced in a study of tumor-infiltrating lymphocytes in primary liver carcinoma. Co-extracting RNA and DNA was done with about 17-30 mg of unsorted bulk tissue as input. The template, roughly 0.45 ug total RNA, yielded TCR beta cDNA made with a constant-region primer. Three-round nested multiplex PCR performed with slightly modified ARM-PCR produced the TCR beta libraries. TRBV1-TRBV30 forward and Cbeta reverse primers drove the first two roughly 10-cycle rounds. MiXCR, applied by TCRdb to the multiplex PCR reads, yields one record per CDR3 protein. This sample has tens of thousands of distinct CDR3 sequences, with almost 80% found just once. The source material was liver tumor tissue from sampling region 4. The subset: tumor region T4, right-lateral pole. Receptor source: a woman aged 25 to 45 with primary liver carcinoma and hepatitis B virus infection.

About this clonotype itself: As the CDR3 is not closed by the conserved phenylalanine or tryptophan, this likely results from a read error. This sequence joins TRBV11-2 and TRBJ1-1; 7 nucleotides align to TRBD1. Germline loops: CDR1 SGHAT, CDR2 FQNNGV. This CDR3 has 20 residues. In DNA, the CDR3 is TGTTCCGGCAGCGCTCGGGATAGGGGGCGCAAGAGGTGGAGTAACACTGAAGCTTTCATT. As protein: CSGSARDRGRKRWSNTEAFI.

The CDR3 region is CSASWGGAANVETQYF. The CDR3 nucleotides are TGCAGCGCCTCTTGGGGGGGGGCCGCTAACGTGGAGACCCAGTACTTC. This chain connects TRBV29-1 to TRBJ2-5; D might be TRBD2 (7 bases). With 7 bases removed from V and 5 bases from J, the gap between germline ends came to 26 bases. This CDR3 is built from 16 residues. Germline CDR1 and CDR2: SQVTM and ANQGSEA.

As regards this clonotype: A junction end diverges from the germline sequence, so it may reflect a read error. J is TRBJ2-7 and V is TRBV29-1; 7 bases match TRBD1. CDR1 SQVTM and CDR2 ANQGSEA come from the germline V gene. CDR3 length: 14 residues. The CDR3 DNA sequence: TGCAGCGTTATAACAGGGGACAGCTCCTACGAGCAGTACTTT. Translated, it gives CSVITGDSSYEQYF.

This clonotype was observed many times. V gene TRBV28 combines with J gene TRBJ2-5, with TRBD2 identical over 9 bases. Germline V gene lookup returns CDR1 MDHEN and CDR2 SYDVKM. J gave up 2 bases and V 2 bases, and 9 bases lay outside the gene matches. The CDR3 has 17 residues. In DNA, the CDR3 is TGTGCCAGCAGTTTACCCAAAGATAGCGGGGGTCAAGAGACCCAGTACTTC. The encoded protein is CASSLPKDSGGQETQYF. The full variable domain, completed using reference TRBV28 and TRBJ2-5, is DVKVTQSSRYLVKRTGEKVFLECVQDMDHENMFWYRQDPGLGLRLIYFSYDVKMKEKGDIPEGYSVSREKKERFSLILESASTNQTSMYLCASSLPKDSGGQETQYFGPGTRLLVL.

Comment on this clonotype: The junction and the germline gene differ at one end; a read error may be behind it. The CDR3 spells CAGSPRENDQPQHF. In DNA form, the CDR3 reads TGTGCCGGCAGCCCACGGGAGAACGATCAGCCCCAACATTTT. J is TRBJ1-5 and V is TRBV7-9; no clear D gene. This CDR3 is 14 amino acids long. Germline V lookup: CDR1 SEHNR, CDR2 FQNEAQ (reference sequence).

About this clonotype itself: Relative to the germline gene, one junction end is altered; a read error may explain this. The CDR3 here is CASSLTAAERIYGYTF. The CDR3 bases are TGTGCCAGCAGTTTAACGGCAGCGGAAAGAATCTATGGTTACACCTTC. The chain carries TRBV28 and TRBJ1-2; no definite D call. Per the germline V gene, CDR1 is MDHEN and CDR2 is SYDVKM. This CDR3 is 16 amino acids long.

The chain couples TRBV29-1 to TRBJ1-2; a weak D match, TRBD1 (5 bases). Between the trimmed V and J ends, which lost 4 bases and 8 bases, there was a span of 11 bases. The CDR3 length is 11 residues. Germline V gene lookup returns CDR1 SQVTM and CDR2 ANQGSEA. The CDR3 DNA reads TGCAGCGTTGTACCTTGGGGCGGCTACACCTTC. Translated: CSVVPWGGYTF.

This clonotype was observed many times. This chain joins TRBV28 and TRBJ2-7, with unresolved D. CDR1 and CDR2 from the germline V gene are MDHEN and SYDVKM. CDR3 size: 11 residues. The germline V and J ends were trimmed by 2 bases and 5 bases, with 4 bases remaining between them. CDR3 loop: CASSLAHEQYF. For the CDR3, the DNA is TGTGCCAGCAGTTTAGCCCACGAGCAGTACTTC.

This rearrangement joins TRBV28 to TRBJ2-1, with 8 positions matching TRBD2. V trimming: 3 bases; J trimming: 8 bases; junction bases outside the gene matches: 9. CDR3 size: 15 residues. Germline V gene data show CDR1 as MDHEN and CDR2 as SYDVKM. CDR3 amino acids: CASSFVVAGCYEQFF. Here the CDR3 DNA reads TGTGCCAGCAGTTTCGTGGTAGCGGGATGCTATGAGCAGTTCTTC.

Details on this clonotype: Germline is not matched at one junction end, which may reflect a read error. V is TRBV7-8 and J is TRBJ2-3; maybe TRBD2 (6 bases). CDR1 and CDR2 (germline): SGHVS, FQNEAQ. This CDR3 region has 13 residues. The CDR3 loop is CVSSLGGVSTQYF. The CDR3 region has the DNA TGTGTCAGCAGCTTAGGCGGGGTGAGTACGCAGTATTTT.